This record covers a single T cell receptor (beta chain). The target antigen is unknown. Diagnosis relied on clinical symptoms, serum thyroxine and TRAb, thyroid ultrasound and orbital computed tomography. The PBMCs were sourced from fresh peripheral blood (approximately 10 ml). Template material for amplifying TCR beta CDR3 regions consisted of RNA transcripts. RT-PCR in the first round (using the HTBI primer set) targeted the TCR CDR3. TCRdb reprocessed the multiplex PCR reads with MiXCR, giving one entry per CDR3 protein. The table has fewer than 300,000 distinct CDR3 sequences, under 30% seen once. This sample is part of a study of T cells in Graves' hyperthyroidism and ophthalmopathy. Study-wide findings and caveats: The model anticipated ophthalmopathy a median approximately 6.5 months pre-onset. Blood also showed most of the thyroid clonotypes that were expanded above 0.001.

The receptor comes from a man in his forties or fifties with Graves' hyperthyroidism that later progressed to Graves' ophthalmopathy. Sequencing was done on a sample of blood.

The DNA of the CDR3 is TGCGCCAGCAGCCCCGACAGGGACTATCTAAGCTCCTACAATGAGCAGTTCTTC. This translates into CASSPDRDYLSSYNEQFF. V and J are TRBV4-1 and TRBJ2-1, with D tentatively TRBD1 or TRBD2 (7 bases each). The CDR3 sequence is 18 residues long. Germline CDR1 reads MGHRA; CDR2 reads YSYEKL. V was pared by 4 bases and J by 0 bases, with 19 bases between.